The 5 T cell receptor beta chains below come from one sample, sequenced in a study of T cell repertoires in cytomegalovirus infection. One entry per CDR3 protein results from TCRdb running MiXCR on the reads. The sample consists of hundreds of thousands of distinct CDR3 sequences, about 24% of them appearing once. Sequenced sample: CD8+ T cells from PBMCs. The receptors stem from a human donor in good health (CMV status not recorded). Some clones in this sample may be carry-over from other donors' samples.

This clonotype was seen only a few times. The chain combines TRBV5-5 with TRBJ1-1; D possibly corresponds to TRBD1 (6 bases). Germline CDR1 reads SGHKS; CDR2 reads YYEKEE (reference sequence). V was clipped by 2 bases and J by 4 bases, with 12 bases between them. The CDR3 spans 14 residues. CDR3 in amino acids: CASSLPQGPTEAFF. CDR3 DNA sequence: TGTGCCAGCAGCTTACCACAGGGACCCACTGAAGCTTTCTTT. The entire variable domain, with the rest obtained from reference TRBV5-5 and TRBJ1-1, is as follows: DAGVTQSPTHLIKTRGQQVTLRCSPISGHKSVSWYQQVLGQGPQFIFQYYEKEERGRGNFPDRFSARQFPNYSSELNVNALLLGDSALYLCASSLPQGPTEAFFGQGTRLTVV.

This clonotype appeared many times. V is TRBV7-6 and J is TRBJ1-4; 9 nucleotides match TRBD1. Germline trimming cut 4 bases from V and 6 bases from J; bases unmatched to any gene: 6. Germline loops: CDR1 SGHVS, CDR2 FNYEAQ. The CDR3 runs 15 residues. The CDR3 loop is CASSSGTGQYEKLFF. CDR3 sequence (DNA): TGTGCCAGCAGCTCGGGGACAGGGCAGTATGAAAAACTGTTTTTT.

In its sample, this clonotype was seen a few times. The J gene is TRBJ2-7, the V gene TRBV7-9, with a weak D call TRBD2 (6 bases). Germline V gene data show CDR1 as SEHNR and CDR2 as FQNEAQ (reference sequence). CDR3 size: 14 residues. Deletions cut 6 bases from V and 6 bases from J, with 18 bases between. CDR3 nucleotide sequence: TGTGCCAGCAGTCAAACCGGGGGAAAGGGCGAGCAGTACTTC. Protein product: CASSQTGGKGEQYF.

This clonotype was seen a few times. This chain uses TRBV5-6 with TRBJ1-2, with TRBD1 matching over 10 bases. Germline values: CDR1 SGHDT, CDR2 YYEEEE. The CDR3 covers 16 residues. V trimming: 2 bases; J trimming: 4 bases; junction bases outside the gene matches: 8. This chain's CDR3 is CASSFAGTGDFYGYTF. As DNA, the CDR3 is TGTGCCAGCAGCTTCGCCGGGACAGGGGACTTCTATGGCTACACCTTC.

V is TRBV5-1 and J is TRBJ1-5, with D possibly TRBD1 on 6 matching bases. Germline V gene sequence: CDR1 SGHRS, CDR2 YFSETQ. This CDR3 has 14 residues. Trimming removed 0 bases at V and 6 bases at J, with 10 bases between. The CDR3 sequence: CASSLESGAQPQHF. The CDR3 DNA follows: TGCGCCAGCAGCTTGGAGTCGGGGGCTCAGCCCCAGCATTTT.